This TCR beta chain was captured in a study of CXCR3-negative and CXCR3-positive naive CD8 T cells. Study conclusions and caveats: Greater hydrophobicity was found in TRB CDR3s of CXCR3-positive naive cells than of CXCR3-negative naive cells.

A note on this clonotype: Its matching antigen is unknown.

The CDR3 extends over 14 amino acids. The TRB libraries of cDNA were built by UMI-labeled 5' RACE. Following a re-call of the 5' RACE reads, TCRdb has one entry per CDR3 protein and lacks DNA. In total, the table holds some 120,000 distinct CDR3 sequences. This receptor was identified in a human donor in good health. Some clones in this sample may be carry-over from other donors' samples. Material for sequencing was naive CXCR3+ CD8+ T cells from blood. Subset in this sample: CD45RO-CCR7+CD27+CD95- naive CD8+ T cells expressing CXCR3 (TNR3+). The V call is TRBV12-3 or TRBV12-4, the J call TRBJ2-3; TCRdb gives TRBD1 as the D gene, but with no DNA this cannot be confirmed. CDR3 region: CASSLFAPTDTQYF.